These 28 T cell receptor beta chains originate from one sample sequenced in a study of cytomegalovirus exposure and HLA in healthy donors. Researchers ran the PCR with 60 Vbeta and 13 Jbeta primers. Here immunoSEQ multiplex PCR was the method, and the copy in TCRdb shows in-frame clones only, minus some. The sample lists 120,000 or so clones; around 72% were seen once. The sample consisted of PBMCs. These receptors all stem from a woman between 40 and 55 years old in good health and CMV-seropositive.

This clone was found a few times. V usage is TRBV10-3 and J usage is TRBJ1-5, with D perhaps matching TRBD1 (5 bases). Germline V gene sequence: CDR1 ENHRY, CDR2 SYGVKD. This CDR3 has 13 amino acids. V was trimmed by 10 bases and J by 5 bases, leaving 15 bases between them. CDR3 residues: CATQMGPDQPQHF. The DNA of the CDR3 is TGTGCCACACAGATGGGGCCCGATCAGCCCCAGCATTTT.

The gene calls are TRBV5-1 and TRBJ2-7, with D hard to call. In germline, CDR1 is SGHRS, CDR2 YFSETQ. Deletions cut 0 bases from V and 3 bases from J, with 7 bases between. CDR3 size: 13 residues. The CDR3 region has the DNA TGCGCCAGCAGCTTGGGTAGTTTCTACGAGCAGTACTTC. This encodes CASSLGSFYEQYF.

The chain employs TRBV20-1 and TRBJ2-1; no firm D call. Between the trimmed V and J ends, which lost 4 bases and 6 bases, there was a span of 7 bases. Germline CDR1 is DFQATT and CDR2 is SNEGSKA (reference sequence). This CDR3 is 11 amino acids long. DNA of the CDR3: TGCAGTGCTAAACTTTTCAATGAGCAGTTCTTC. Amino acid sequence: CSAKLFNEQFF.

This clone was seen once. The V gene is TRBV5-1, the J gene TRBJ1-1; possibly TRBD1 for D (6 bases). Per the germline V gene, CDR1 is SGHRS and CDR2 is YFSETQ. V gave up 4 bases and J gave up 10 bases, with 35 bases separating them. The CDR3 is 19 residues long. CDR3 coding DNA: TGCGCCAGCAGCATGAGGGGGGGTGACGAACTCCTCTTGGCCAGCAGAGCTTTCTTT. As protein: CASSMRGGDELLLASRAFF.

V usage is TRBV5-1 and J usage is TRBJ1-2; 10 bases match TRBD1. The germline V gene has CDR1 SGHRS and CDR2 YFSETQ. V shed 2 bases and J 8 bases; nucleotides not matched to a gene: 6. The CDR3 loop spans 14 amino acids. CDR3 nucleotides: TGCGCCAGCAGCTTCTCAGGACAGGGGGAGGGCTACACCTTC. It encodes CASSFSGQGEGYTF.

The gene calls are TRBV6-5 and TRBJ2-7; D gene uncertain. The CDR3 length is 13 residues. V lost 6 bases and J 2 bases, leaving 11 bases between the germline ends. The germline V gene encodes CDR1 MNHEY and CDR2 SVGAGI. DNA for the CDR3: TGTGCCAGCAGCCCAGCAGGAACCTACGAGCAGTACTTC. It codes for CASSPAGTYEQYF.

V usage is TRBV5-4 and J usage is TRBJ1-4; tentative D call: TRBD1 (6 bases). Per germline, CDR1 SGHNT and CDR2 YYREEE (reference sequence). V lost 4 bases and J 5 bases, leaving 9 bases between the germline ends. This CDR3 region has 13 residues. The CDR3 protein is CASSDQGNEKLFF. DNA of the CDR3: TGTGCCAGCAGCGACCAGGGGAATGAAAAACTGTTTTTT.

This clone has a handful of counts. This chain links TRBV27 with TRBJ1-4, with D uncertain. Germline loops: CDR1 MNHEY, CDR2 SMNVEV (reference sequence). The ends were cut back, 4 bases at V and 4 bases at J, with 7 bases in the middle. The CDR3 is 13 residues long. The CDR3 sequence is CASSSGVNEKLFF. In DNA, the CDR3 is TGTGCCAGCAGTTCCGGGGTTAATGAAAAACTGTTTTTT.

The rearrangement joins TRBV30 to TRBJ1-5, with no clear D. In germline, CDR1 is GTSNPN, CDR2 SVGIG (reference sequence). The CDR3 has 14 residues. The germline V and J ends were trimmed by 3 bases and 1 base, with 10 bases remaining between them. Here the CDR3 reads CAWRPTGSNQPQHF. In DNA form, the CDR3 reads TGTGCCTGGAGACCGACGGGGAGCAATCAGCCCCAGCATTTT.

This clone ranks as medium-sized. The J gene is TRBJ1-1, the V gene TRBV7-6, with D unresolved. The ends were cut back, 1 base at V and 6 bases at J, with 24 bases in the middle. The germline CDR1 and CDR2 sequences are SGHVS and FNYEAQ. CDR3 length: 18 amino acids. The CDR3 loop is CASSLDMSPLGHGAEAFF. The CDR3 DNA sequence: TGTGCCAGCAGCTTAGATATGTCCCCTCTCGGCCACGGGGCTGAAGCTTTCTTT.

Only a few counts were recorded for this clone. The CDR3 coding sequence is TGTGCCATCAGTGACAGCTCTGGGGCCAACGTCCTGACTTTC. The encoded protein is CAISDSSGANVLTF. The chain links TRBV10-3 to TRBJ2-6; D is uncertain. Germline V gives CDR1 ENHRY, CDR2 SYGVKD. V was pared by 3 bases and J by 0 bases, with 3 bases between. This CDR3 region has 14 residues.

The CDR3 DNA reads as TGTGCCAGCAGTGAAACGGGGCGGGGGGCCTACGAGCAGTACTTC. Translated: CASSETGRGAYEQYF. The chain links TRBV2 to TRBJ2-7; TRBD2 aligns across 8 bases. J was trimmed by 2 bases and V by 2 bases; bases with no gene match: 5. The CDR3 extends over 15 amino acids. CDR1 and CDR2 from the germline V gene are SNHLY and FYNNEI. Together with reference TRBV2 and TRBJ2-7, the CDR3 gives the full variable domain: EPEVTQTPSHQVTQMGQEVILRCVPISNHLYFYWYRQILGQKVEFLVSFYNNEISEKSEIFDDQFSVERPDGSNFTLKIRSTKLEDSAMYFCASSETGRGAYEQYFGPGTRLTVT.

This clone was seen once. The chain recombines TRBV7-9 with TRBJ2-5; 8 positions agree with TRBD2. This CDR3 has 16 residues. V shed 5 bases, J shed 7 bases, and the junction held 15 bases outside the gene matches. The germline V gene has CDR1 SEHNR and CDR2 FQNEAQ (reference sequence). The CDR3 nucleotides read TGTGCCAGCAGCCCCACGGGGGGGCGTACGTTGGGGACCCAGTACTTC. This encodes CASSPTGGRTLGTQYF.

V and J are TRBV7-9 and TRBJ2-7, with TRBD1 identical over 8 bases. This CDR3 is built from 14 residues. The V gene's germline CDR1 is SEHNR and CDR2 FQNEAQ (reference sequence). V shed 5 bases and J 2 bases; nucleotides not matched to a gene: 5. Here the CDR3 DNA reads TGTGCCAGCAGCATGTGGGACAGGACCTACGAGCAGTACTTC. This translates into CASSMWDRTYEQYF.

The chain recombines TRBV6-1 with TRBJ2-6; unclear D gene. Trimming stripped 10 bases from V and 0 bases from J, with 13 bases between. The CDR3 spans 15 residues. In germline, CDR1 is MNHNS, CDR2 SASEGT. The CDR3 bases are TGTGCCACCCTTGAAGCCTACTCTGGGGCCAACGTCCTGACTTTC. Translating it yields CATLEAYSGANVLTF.

V gene TRBV14 combines with J gene TRBJ2-7, with 9 nucleotides matching TRBD1. The V gene end was trimmed by 4 bases and the J gene end by 4 bases; junction bases not matched to a gene: 5. This CDR3 has 14 residues. The germline V gene has CDR1 SGHDN and CDR2 FVKESK. The CDR3 DNA follows: TGTGCCAGCAGCCGTAGGACAGGGGAGTACGAGCAGTACTTC. It translates to CASSRRTGEYEQYF.

This clone has a single count. The rearrangement uses TRBV4-3 and TRBJ1-2; possible D gene TRBD1, 5 bases. Trimming stripped 1 base from V and 4 bases from J, with 13 bases between. Germline V CDR1 and CDR2: LGHNA, YSLEER. The CDR3 is 15 amino acids. CDR3 nucleotide sequence: TGCGCCAGCAGCCAAGCGCGGGGACTAGGCTATGGCTACACCTTC. Its translation: CASSQARGLGYGYTF.

The chain recombines TRBV2 with TRBJ2-2; 10 positions agree with TRBD2. V lost 6 bases to trimming and J lost 4 bases; unmatched junction nucleotides: 5. The CDR3 loop spans 15 amino acids. CDR1 is SNHLY, CDR2 FYNNEI, per germline. The CDR3 sequence: CASRSAGGRTGELFF. The CDR3 DNA follows: TGTGCCAGCAGATCAGCGGGGGGGCGCACCGGGGAGCTGTTTTTT.

The chain uses TRBV9 and TRBJ1-6; D may be TRBD1 (6 bases). The CDR3 totals 15 residues. Trimming stripped 2 bases from V and 7 bases from J, with 13 bases between. Looked up from germline, CDR1 is SGDLS and CDR2 is YYNGEE. The CDR3 nucleotides read TGTGCCAGCAGCGTTTGGGACACGGGGAATTCACCCCTCCACTTT. Amino acids: CASSVWDTGNSPLHF.

The chain employs TRBV4-3 and TRBJ1-2; D unclear. CDR1 LGHNA and CDR2 YSLEER come from the germline V gene. The CDR3 length is 13 residues. Trimming removed 5 bases at V and 6 bases at J, with 13 bases between. In nucleotides, the CDR3 is TGCGCCAGCAGCTCCAACACCCAGGATGGCTACACCTTC. Its translation is CASSSNTQDGYTF.

This clone was picked up a small number of times. CDR3 in amino acids: CASSQGQGAINSPLHF. The CDR3 DNA reads as TGCGCCAGCAGCCAAGGTCAGGGGGCGATTAATTCACCCCTCCACTTT. This chain uses TRBV4-1 with TRBJ1-6, with 8 bases identical to TRBD1. V dropped 1 base and J dropped 6; count of bases not matched to a gene: 5. The CDR3 totals 16 residues. From germline, CDR1 is MGHRA and CDR2 YSYEKL.

The chain recombines TRBV7-2 with TRBJ1-3; a weak D match, TRBD1 (6 bases). The CDR3 consists of 15 residues. Trimming stripped 5 bases from V and 4 bases from J, with 15 bases between. Germline V gene data show CDR1 as SGHTA and CDR2 as FQGNSA. The DNA of the CDR3 is TGTGCCAGCAGCCCCTGGACAGCCCGAGGAAACACCATATATTTT. Translating it yields CASSPWTARGNTIYF.

The J gene is TRBJ1-1, the V gene TRBV6-5; 8 bases align to TRBD1. The trim removed 6 bases at V and 6 bases at J, leaving 6 bases unmatched. Germline CDR1 MNHEY, CDR2 SVGAGI. The CDR3 loop spans 13 amino acids. The CDR3 sequence: CASRDRGGSEAFF. Here the CDR3 DNA reads TGTGCCAGCAGAGACAGGGGAGGCTCTGAAGCTTTCTTT.

The chain joins TRBV18 to TRBJ1-2, with 11 bases lining up with TRBD1. Losses at the gene ends were 3 bases for V and 6 bases for J; bases not matched to a gene: 6. The CDR3 is made up of 15 amino acids. From germline, CDR1 is KGHSH and CDR2 LQKENI. The CDR3 loop is CASSPGQGATNGYTF. The CDR3 DNA sequence: TGTGCCAGCTCACCCGGACAGGGGGCTACCAATGGCTACACCTTC. Drawing the rest from reference TRBV18 and TRBJ1-2, the complete variable domain is NAGVMQNPRHLVRRRGQEARLRCSPMKGHSHVYWYRQLPEEGLKFMVYLQKENIIDESGMPKERFSAEFPKEGPSILRIQQVVRGDSAAYFCASSPGQGATNGYTFGSGTRLTVV.

The chain links TRBV7-2 to TRBJ1-3; 7 positions match TRBD1. The CDR3 covers 20 residues. Germline V gene lookup returns CDR1 SGHTA and CDR2 FQGNSA. V trimming: 0 bases; J trimming: 1 base; junction bases outside the gene matches: 15. The CDR3: CASSLAHLQTTGQSGNTIYF. The CDR3 DNA sequence: TGTGCCAGCAGCTTAGCCCATCTCCAGACGACAGGGCAGTCTGGAAACACCATATATTTT.

This clone appeared a single time. The rearrangement joins TRBV11-1 to TRBJ1-2; D is ambiguous. Germline loops: CDR1 SGHAT, CDR2 FQDESV (reference sequence). This CDR3 contains 13 residues. V was clipped by 3 bases and J by 10 bases, with 15 bases between them. This chain's CDR3 is CASSFSRLSDYTF. Here the CDR3 DNA reads TGTGCCAGCAGCTTTTCGCGGCTATCGGACTACACCTTC.

J is TRBJ2-7 and V is TRBV5-6; no firm D call. Germline V gene data show CDR1 as SGHDT and CDR2 as YYEEEE. The V end was cut by 1 base, the J end by 5 bases, with 4 bases between. The CDR3 is 11 amino acids. CDR3 nucleotide sequence: TGTGCCAGCAGCTTGATCGACGAGCAGTACTTC. The encoded protein is CASSLIDEQYF.

The chain couples TRBV5-1 to TRBJ2-2, with 9 positions matching TRBD1. CDR3 length: 17 residues. The germline V gene encodes CDR1 SGHRS and CDR2 YFSETQ. V gave up 4 bases and J gave up 3 bases; unmatched junction bases: 10. The CDR3 nucleotides are TGCGCCAGCAGCCCTCCCTCCGGGACAGGGTACACCGGGGAGCTGTTTTTT. Its translation: CASSPPSGTGYTGELFF.